This TCR beta chain was retrieved from a study of T-cell reconstitution after alpha-beta-depleted transplantation in children. This clonotype was counted between two and nine times. The antigen remains unidentified. Study findings and constraints: Once a year had passed after transplant, T-cell counts and diversity came mostly from newly produced T cells.

The authors prepared the TCRbeta library with unique molecular identifiers. TCRdb itself ran the PCR reads through MiXCR, one entry per CDR3 protein. The data contain some 95,000 distinct CDR3 sequences, less than 25% of them singletons. The CDR3 has 14 residues. V lost 4 bases and J 6 bases, leaving 17 bases between the germline ends. The germline gives CDR1 SGHRS, CDR2 YFSETQ. This receptor was obtained from a boy between 2 and 10 years old with acute lymphoblastic leukemia, due to receive a stem cell transplant. The V gene is TRBV5-1, the J gene TRBJ2-7, with a weak D call TRBD1 (6 bases). Sequenced here: PBMCs, sampled before TCRalphabeta/CD19-depleted stem cell transplant. The CDR3 bases are TGCGCCAGCAGCCGCGGATCAGGGGCGGTCGAGCAGTACTTC. Translating gives CASSRGSGAVEQYF.